The clone carrying this TCR beta chain was counted between two and nine times. It was RNA transcripts that yielded the amplified TCR beta CDR3 regions. Researchers ran a first-round RT-PCR on the TCR CDR3 using the HTBI primer set. Via MiXCR, TCRdb re-called the multiplex PCR reads, giving one row per CDR3 protein. The top ten hold 7.8% of the sample, which has around 280,000 distinct CDR3 sequences, approximately 12% seen once. This sample was taken from a study of T cells in Graves' hyperthyroidism and ophthalmopathy. The source is a woman younger than 45 with Graves' hyperthyroidism that later progressed to Graves' ophthalmopathy. The sequenced sample consisted of blood.

In DNA, the CDR3 is TGTGCCAGCAGCACCCGAATTAGGGGGTTTATCGGGGAGCTGTTTTTT. Translation: CASSTRIRGFIGELFF. The V gene is TRBV5-6, the J gene TRBJ2-2; D might be TRBD1 (6 bases). Germline loops: CDR1 SGHDT, CDR2 YYEEEE. CDR3 length: 16 residues. Deletions cut 4 bases from V and 7 bases from J, with 20 bases between.